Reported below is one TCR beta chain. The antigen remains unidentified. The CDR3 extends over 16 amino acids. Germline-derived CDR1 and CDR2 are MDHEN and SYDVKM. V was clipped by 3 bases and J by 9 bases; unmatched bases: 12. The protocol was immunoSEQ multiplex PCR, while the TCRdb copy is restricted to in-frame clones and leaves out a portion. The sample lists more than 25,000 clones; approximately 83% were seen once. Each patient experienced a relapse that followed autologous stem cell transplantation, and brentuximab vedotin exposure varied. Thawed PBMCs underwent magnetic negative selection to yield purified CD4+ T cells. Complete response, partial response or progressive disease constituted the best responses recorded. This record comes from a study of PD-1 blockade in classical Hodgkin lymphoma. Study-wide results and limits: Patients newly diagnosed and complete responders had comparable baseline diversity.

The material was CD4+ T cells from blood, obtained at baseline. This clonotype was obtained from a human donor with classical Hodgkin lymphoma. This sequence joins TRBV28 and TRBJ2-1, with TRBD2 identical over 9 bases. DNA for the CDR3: TGTGCCAGCAGTTTTGAGAGCGGGAGGCGGGGGGGTGAGCAGTTCTTC. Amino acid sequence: CASSFESGRRGGEQFF.